These 23 T cell receptor beta chains were sequenced from one sample in a study of control samples from healthy donors and cancer patients. TCRdb keeps only in-frame clones here, not all; method: immunoSEQ multiplex PCR. Of under 70,000 clones in the sample, roughly 87% were seen once. The sample taken for sequencing was PBMCs. Every receptor here comes from a man aged 55-75 years with head and neck cancer.

The V gene is TRBV6-5, the J gene TRBJ2-7, with D maybe TRBD1 (6 bases). This CDR3 spans 16 amino acids. V gave up 2 bases and J gave up 6 bases, with 20 bases separating them. CDR1 is MNHEY, CDR2 SVGAGI, per germline. The CDR3 nucleotides read TGTGCCAGCAGTTACGTCATACAGGGACCACCTGGCGAGCAGTACTTC. Its protein product is CASSYVIQGPPGEQYF.

This sequence joins TRBV6-1 and TRBJ2-3, with 15 bases fitting TRBD2. J lost 1 base, V lost 1 base, and 6 bases had no gene match. The CDR3 totals 19 residues. Germline V gives CDR1 MNHNS, CDR2 SASEGT. CDR3: CASSEEGLAGGTRTDTQYF. The CDR3 DNA reads as TGTGCCAGCAGTGAAGAGGGACTAGCGGGGGGAACTCGCACAGATACGCAGTATTTT.

This chain joins TRBV15 and TRBJ1-5; no reliable D call. The CDR3 spans 10 residues. Trimming cost V 11 bases and J 5 bases, with 7 bases left between them. Germline V lookup: CDR1 LNHNV, CDR2 YYDKDF (reference sequence). The CDR3 bases are TGTGCCCCCCCCGATCAGCCCCAGCATTTT. This sequence encodes CAPPDQPQHF. Complete variable domain (other parts from reference TRBV15 and TRBJ1-5): DAMVIQNPRYQVTQFGKPVTLSCSQTLNHNVMYWYQQKSSQAPKLLFHYYDKDFNNEADTPDNFQSRRPNTSFCFLDIRSPGLGDTAMYLCAPPDQPQHFGDGTRLSIL.

V usage is TRBV7-2 and J usage is TRBJ1-5, with a tentative D call TRBD1 (6 bases). The CDR3 extends over 15 amino acids. V was shortened by 1 base and J by 6 bases, with 13 bases between the two germline ends. Germline lookup yields CDR1 SGHTA and CDR2 FQGNSA. CDR3 residues: CASSLVGGGGQPQHF. The CDR3 nucleotides read TGTGCCAGCAGCTTAGTGGGTGGGGGCGGTCAGCCCCAGCATTTT. Filled out from reference TRBV7-2 and TRBJ1-5, the complete variable domain reads GAGVSQSPSNKVTEKGKDVELRCDPISGHTALYWYRQSLGQGLEFLIYFQGNSAPDKSGLPSDRFSAERTGGSVSTLTIQRTQQEDSAVYLCASSLVGGGGQPQHFGDGTRLSIL.

The chain carries TRBV19 and TRBJ2-7; D perhaps matches TRBD2 (6 bases). The germline CDR1 and CDR2 sequences are LNHDA and SQIVND (reference sequence). Trimming removed 5 bases at V and 0 bases at J, with 20 bases between. This CDR3 is built from 17 residues. The CDR3 loop is CASSRDWSSASSYEQYF. The CDR3 DNA sequence: TGTGCCAGTAGTCGTGACTGGTCTAGCGCAAGCTCCTACGAGCAGTACTTC.

V gene TRBV3-1 (or the pseudogene TRBV3-2) combines with J gene TRBJ2-1; D is unclear. V lost 4 bases and J 8 bases, leaving 21 bases between the germline ends. This CDR3 comprises 16 residues. Germline assignment: CDR1 LGHDT and CDR2 YNNKEL (reference sequence). Here the CDR3 reads CASSPPSDGSRDEQFF. The CDR3 DNA sequence: TGTGCCAGCAGCCCCCCCAGCGACGGATCTCGGGATGAGCAGTTCTTC.

The chain couples TRBV20-1 to TRBJ2-7; D ambiguous. The germline V and J ends were trimmed by 7 bases and 2 bases, with 9 bases remaining between them. The CDR3 has 11 residues. CDR1 is DFQATT and CDR2 is SNEGSKA in the germline V gene (reference sequence). For the CDR3, the DNA is TGCAGTGAGAAAGGCCCCTACGAGCAGTACTTC. Its protein is CSEKGPYEQYF.

The rearrangement uses TRBV30 and TRBJ2-7, with TRBD2 matching over 9 bases. CDR3 size: 15 residues. The trim removed 3 bases at V and 0 bases at J, leaving 6 bases unmatched. From germline, CDR1 is GTSNPN and CDR2 SVGIG (reference sequence). CDR3 protein: CAWRAGSGSSYEQYF. For the CDR3, the DNA is TGTGCCTGGAGGGCCGGTAGCGGGAGCTCCTACGAGCAGTACTTC.

The gene calls are TRBV28 and TRBJ2-5; 13 bases line up with TRBD2. After removal of 5 bases from V and 7 bases from J, the junction contained 19 bases not matched to a gene. Germline V gene sequence: CDR1 MDHEN, CDR2 SYDVKM. CDR3 size: 19 residues. CDR3 DNA sequence: TGTGCCAGCAGTCAACGACTAGCGGGGGGCCACAAAGCAGTTGGGACCCAGTACTTC. Protein: CASSQRLAGGHKAVGTQYF.

The chain joins TRBV28 to TRBJ2-7; 8 nucleotides line up with TRBD2. V lost 2 bases, J lost 0 bases, and 3 bases stayed unmatched. Germline V CDR1 and CDR2: MDHEN, SYDVKM. This CDR3 has 15 residues. CDR3 nucleotide sequence: TGTGCCAGCAGTTTAAGCGGGGGCCGCTCCTACGAGCAGTACTTC. Its protein is CASSLSGGRSYEQYF.

The chain is built from TRBV10-1 and TRBJ2-1; 10 nucleotides agree with TRBD2. Trimming cost V 10 bases and J 3 bases; bases outside gene matches: 9. The CDR3 consists of 15 residues. The germline V gene encodes CDR1 WNHNN and CDR2 SYGVQD (reference sequence). CDR3 sequence reads: CANPEGTSDYNEQFF. As DNA, the CDR3 is TGCGCCAACCCCGAAGGGACTAGCGACTACAATGAGCAGTTCTTC.

The chain has TRBV6-2 or TRBV6-3 and TRBJ2-3; D may be TRBD2 (5 bases). Germline V gives CDR1 MNHEY, CDR2 SVGEGT. The CDR3 has 14 amino acids. V lost 2 bases and J 3 bases, leaving 9 bases between the germline ends. CDR3 DNA sequence: TGTGCCAGCAGTTACCCGGACTTAACAGATACGCAGTATTTT. This encodes CASSYPDLTDTQYF.

This chain links TRBV7-2 with TRBJ1-5; no clear D. Trimming stripped 4 bases from V and 4 bases from J, with 8 bases between. CDR1 is SGHTA, CDR2 FQGNSA, per germline. The CDR3 runs 13 residues. DNA for the CDR3: TGTGCCAGCAGCTACCAGTGGAATCAGCCCCAGCATTTT. Its protein is CASSYQWNQPQHF.

About this clone itself: Other nucleotide sequences from this sample produce the same CDR3. This sequence joins TRBV7-2 and TRBJ1-3, with 7 bases aligning to TRBD1. Germline V CDR1 and CDR2: SGHTA, FQGNSA. This CDR3 contains 14 residues. After removal of 4 bases from V and 2 bases from J, the junction contained 2 bases not matched to a gene. CDR3 region: CASSSGQAGNTIYF. The CDR3 DNA reads TGTGCCAGCAGCTCAGGACAGGCTGGAAACACCATATATTTT.

This rearrangement joins TRBV5-1 to TRBJ2-7; D ambiguous. There are 13 residues in the CDR3. V shed 4 bases and J shed 2 bases, with 10 bases lying between them. Germline CDR1 reads SGHRS; CDR2 reads YFSETQ. CDR3 coding DNA: TGCGCCAGCAGCCAGAGTGGTACCTACGAGCAGTACTTC. Encoded protein: CASSQSGTYEQYF.

This rearrangement joins TRBV24-1 to TRBJ1-1, with 11 bases that match TRBD1. V dropped 7 bases and J dropped 0; count of bases not matched to a gene: 3. The CDR3 is 15 residues long. Germline lookup yields CDR1 KGHDR and CDR2 SFDVKD. CDR3: CATRGTGGLNTEAFF. In DNA form, the CDR3 reads TGTGCCACCAGGGGGACAGGGGGTCTGAACACTGAAGCTTTCTTT.

This clone was seen once. This chain uses TRBV9 with TRBJ1-1, with unresolved D. CDR1 SGDLS and CDR2 YYNGEE come from the germline V gene. CDR3 size: 9 residues. The germline V and J ends were trimmed by 5 bases and 8 bases, with 4 bases remaining between them. The CDR3 DNA is TGTGCCAGCAGAGAGGAAGCTTTCTTT. It codes for CASREEAFF.

The chain carries TRBV5-4 and TRBJ2-2; D remains ambiguous. Per germline, CDR1 SGHNT and CDR2 YYREEE (reference sequence). V was shortened by 1 base and J by 0 bases, with 1 base between the two germline ends. The CDR3 loop spans 13 amino acids. The CDR3 spells CASSLPNTGELFF. The CDR3 DNA reads TGTGCCAGCAGCTTGCCGAACACCGGGGAGCTGTTTTTT.

The chain joins TRBV10-2 to TRBJ2-1, with 8 bases lining up with TRBD1. CDR3 size: 15 residues. CDR1 is WSHSY and CDR2 is SAAADI in the germline V gene. The trim removed 0 bases at V and 8 bases at J, leaving 6 bases unmatched. The CDR3 region has the DNA TGCGCCAGCAGTGAGTCGGGGCAGGGGGCTGATGAGCAGTTCTTC. Translated: CASSESGQGADEQFF.

The rearrangement joins TRBV7-2 to TRBJ2-7; D gene ambiguous. Germline CDR1 SGHTA, CDR2 FQGNSA. The length of the CDR3 is 11 residues. Trimming took off 3 bases at V and 6 bases at J, with 6 bases between the two ends. CDR3 in amino acids: CASSFLGEQYF. CDR3 in DNA: TGTGCCAGCAGCTTCCTAGGCGAGCAGTACTTC. Full variable domain (outside the CDR3, taken from reference TRBV7-2 and TRBJ2-7): GAGVSQSPSNKVTEKGKDVELRCDPISGHTALYWYRQSLGQGLEFLIYFQGNSAPDKSGLPSDRFSAERTGGSVSTLTIQRTQQEDSAVYLCASSFLGEQYFGPGTRLTVT.

The rearrangement uses TRBV7-9 and TRBJ2-3, with 8 bases lining up with TRBD1. With V trimmed by 0 bases and J by 0 bases, 5 bases remained unmatched. The CDR3 is made up of 17 amino acids. The V gene's germline CDR1 is SEHNR and CDR2 FQNEAQ (reference sequence). CDR3 sequence: CASSLALGQGSTDTQYF. CDR3 DNA sequence: TGTGCCAGCAGCTTAGCCCTCGGACAGGGTAGCACAGATACGCAGTATTTT.

V gene TRBV6-5 combines with J gene TRBJ1-1; D is uncertain. Trimming stripped 4 bases from V and 6 bases from J, with 12 bases between. The CDR3 length is 13 residues. Germline V CDR1 and CDR2: MNHEY, SVGAGI. The CDR3 region is CASSLIGGAEAFF. The DNA for the CDR3 is TGTGCCAGCAGTTTGATTGGAGGTGCTGAAGCTTTCTTT.

The CDR3, as DNA: TGCGCCAGCAGCTTGTTTGTTGAGACCCAGTACTTC. Residues: CASSLFVETQYF. The V gene is TRBV5-1, the J gene TRBJ2-5; D call uncertain. The germline V and J ends were trimmed by 1 base and 5 bases, with 6 bases remaining between them. The CDR3 totals 12 residues. Germline V gene data show CDR1 as SGHRS and CDR2 as YFSETQ.